Given below is one TCR beta chain in context. This record comes from a study of blood T cell repertoires in COVID-19. Study context: Acute-phase and convalescent COVID-19 samples originated in the United States, Italy and Spain. From T cells, B-cell-depleted T cells, or PBMCs came the material, which was cDNA or gDNA.

Enrollees, about 18 to 89 years old, lived in some 24 US areas. Allocation to cohorts depended on clinical history reported by the participants. Using immunoSEQ multiplex PCR, the repertoire was profiled, and TCRdb retains in-frame clones only, with some absent. The profile shows roughly 250,000 clones, 87% of them singletons. This CDR3 has 15 amino acids. Deletions cut 3 bases from V and 2 bases from J, with 11 bases between. In germline, CDR1 is SGDLS, CDR2 YYNGEE. The receptor comes from a woman aged 30 to 39 with acute COVID-19. The rearrangement joins TRBV9 to TRBJ1-4; D uncertain. The specimen was PBMCs or T cells enriched from blood (not recorded which). The CDR3 nucleotides are TGTGCCAGCAGCGCAGCAGGAATTACTAATGAAAAACTGTTTTTT. Translated: CASSAAGITNEKLFF.